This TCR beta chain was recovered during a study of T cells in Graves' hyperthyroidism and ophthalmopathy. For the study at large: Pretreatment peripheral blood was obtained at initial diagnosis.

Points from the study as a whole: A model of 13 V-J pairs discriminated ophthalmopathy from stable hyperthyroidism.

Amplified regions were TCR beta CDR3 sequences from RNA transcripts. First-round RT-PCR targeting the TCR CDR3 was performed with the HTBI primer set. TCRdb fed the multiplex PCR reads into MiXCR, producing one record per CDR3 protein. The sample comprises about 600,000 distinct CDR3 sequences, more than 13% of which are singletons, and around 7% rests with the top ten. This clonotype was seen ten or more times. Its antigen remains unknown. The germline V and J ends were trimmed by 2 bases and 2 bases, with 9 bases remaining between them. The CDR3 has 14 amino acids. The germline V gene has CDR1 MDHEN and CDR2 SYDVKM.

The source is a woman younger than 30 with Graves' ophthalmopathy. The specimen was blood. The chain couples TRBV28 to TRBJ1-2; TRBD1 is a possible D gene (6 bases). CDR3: CASSLGGANYGYTF. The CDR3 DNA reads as TGTGCCAGCAGTTTAGGGGGGGCCAACTATGGCTACACCTTC.